The rows below give T cell receptor beta chains drawn from one sample of a study of T cell responses to AZD1222 COVID-19 vaccine. The data were produced by immunoSEQ multiplex PCR, yet TCRdb's version contains in-frame clones alone and is incomplete. The sample has about 180,000 clones; around nine tenths are singletons. The sample was peripheral blood, taken on day 0 of AZD1222 vaccination. The receptors derive from an adult in good health. The CDR3 runs from the conserved cysteine through the conserved F or W. A D gene is named only where the DNA matches it firmly. A row's size may be missing; if present it is once, few, many or a size class.

d_call clone_size j_call v_call cdr3_nt cdr3_aa
- - TRBJ2-7 TRBV11-2 TGTGCCAGCAGCTTAAACCCAGACCTCTCCTACGAGCAGTACTTC CASSLNPDLSYEQYF
- - TRBJ2-3 TRBV19 TGTGCCAGTAGGCTGGGGAGCACAGATACGCAGTATTTT CASRLGSTDTQYF
TRBD2 - TRBJ2-7 TRBV5-8 TGTGCCAGCAACCGGCGGCTCACGGGAGGAAACGAGCAGTACTTC CASNRRLTGGNEQYF
TRBD2 - TRBJ2-1 TRBV4-2 TGTGCCAGCAGCCAAGGGGCCGGACTAGCGGGGTACAATGAGCAGTTCTTC CASSQGAGLAGYNEQFF
- - TRBJ1-2 TRBV10-3 TGTGCCATCAGTGAGTCAAATAACAGGGCCCATGGCTACACCTTC CAISESNNRAHGYTF
TRBD2 - TRBJ2-1 TRBV7-2 TGTGCCAGCAGCCCAGGCTCAGGGACTAGCGAGTACAATGAGCAGTTCTTC CASSPGSGTSEYNEQFF
- - TRBJ1-4 TRBV3-1/TRBV3-2 TGTGCCAGCAGCGAATGGGGAAATGAAAAACTGTTTTTT CASSEWGNEKLFF
- - TRBJ2-1 TRBV28 TGTGCCAGCAGTTTAAGAAGAACAGGGAGGGTAGTTGAGCAGTTCTTC CASSLRRTGRVVEQFF
- - TRBJ1-3 TRBV28 TGTGCCAGCAGTTTGCCCGGGGGGGGAAGGGACTCTGGAAACACCATATATTTT CASSLPGGGRDSGNTIYF
- few TRBJ2-2 TRBV7-6 TGTGCCAGCAGCTTATTCCCAGACGGGTGGGGCACCGGGGAGCTGTTTTTT CASSLFPDGWGTGELFF
- - TRBJ2-2 TRBV28 TGTGCCAGCAGCCTTATTAGGGGAACAGTCGCCGGGGAGCTGTTTTTT CASSLIRGTVAGELFF
- - TRBJ2-1 TRBV5-1 TGCGCCAGCAGCTTGGCTAATTACGAGCAGTTCTTC CASSLANYEQFF
TRBD1 once TRBJ2-6 TRBV27 TGTGCCAGCAGTCCAAAACCGTTACTGGGGACAGGGGCCAGCTCTGGGGCCAACGTCCTGACTTTC CASSPKPLLGTGASSGANVLTF
- - TRBJ1-1 TRBV19 TGTGCCAGTAGTCCCCGTTCCCTCAACACTGAAGCTTTCTTT CASSPRSLNTEAFF
TRBD1 - TRBJ1-6 TRBV6-5 TGTGCCAGCAGTTCGGACAGGGTGAATTCACCCCTCCACTTT CASSSDRVNSPLHF
- - TRBJ1-1 TRBV12-3/TRBV12-4 TGTGCCAGCAGTCGACAGGTCGCTGAAGCTTTCTTT CASSRQVAEAFF
TRBD2 - TRBJ2-5 TRBV5-5 TGTGCCAGCAGCTTAGTTCGGACTAGCGGGGGGCCGGGGGTCGAGACCCAGTACTTC CASSLVRTSGGPGVETQYF
- - TRBJ2-1 TRBV15 TGTGCCACCAGCTCGCGGGGCAGCCAGCGCCATGAGCAGTTCTTC CATSSRGSQRHEQFF
- few TRBJ1-2 TRBV5-4 TGTGCCAGCAGCTTAGCTGGAACGGAAGGCTACACCTTC CASSLAGTEGYTF
- - TRBJ1-5 TRBV6-5 TGTGCCAGCAGTTACAGGGGGGATCAGCCCCAGCATTTT CASSYRGDQPQHF
- few TRBJ2-7 TRBV14 TGTGCCAGCAGGCTCCAGGGCGGCGAGCAGTACTTC CASRLQGGEQYF
TRBD2 - TRBJ2-3 TRBV19 TGTGCCAGTAGGATGACTAGCGGGGGAGCAGATACGCAGTATTTT CASRMTSGGADTQYF
- - TRBJ2-7 TRBV5-4 TGTGCCAGCAGCCCCGGGACCCAAAGGACCTACGAGCAGTACTTC CASSPGTQRTYEQYF
TRBD1 - TRBJ1-4 TRBV5-1 TGCGCCAGCAGCTTCTCGGGACAGGGGTCTTTTAATGAAAAACTGTTTTTT CASSFSGQGSFNEKLFF
- - TRBJ1-2 TRBV2 TGTGCCAGCAGTGAACGGGAGATGGCTGGCTACACCTTC CASSEREMAGYTF
TRBD2 - TRBJ2-4 TRBV6-2/TRBV6-3 TGTGCCAGCAGTTATAACCGGGAGGAGGGCGGCAAAAACATTCAGTACTTC CASSYNREEGGKNIQYF
- - TRBJ1-4 TRBV4-1 TGCGCCAGCAGCCAAGATCATTGGGAAAAACTGTTTTTT CASSQDHWEKLFF
- - TRBJ2-7 TRBV2 TGTGCCAGCAGTGAAGGGGATTTCGAGCAGTACTTC CASSEGDFEQYF
TRBD2 once TRBJ2-7 TRBV5-4 TGTGCCAGCAGCTTGGACCCAGGACTAGCCTACGAGCAGTACTTC CASSLDPGLAYEQYF
- - TRBJ2-7 TRBV6-5 TGTGCCAGCAGTCACCGACCTAACGAGCAGTACTTC CASSHRPNEQYF
- - TRBJ1-2 TRBV5-1 TGCGCCAGCAGCTTGTCGGTAGGGAACAACTATGGCTACACCTTC CASSLSVGNNYGYTF
- - TRBJ2-7 TRBV28 TGTGCCAGCAGTGGGTCCGGGACCAGCTCCTACGAGCAGTACTTC CASSGSGTSSYEQYF
- - TRBJ1-1 TRBV30 TGTGCCGGGAGGGGAGCCGGGGGCACTGAAGCTTTCTTT CAGRGAGGTEAFF
- once TRBJ2-1 TRBV3-1/TRBV3-2 TGTGCCAGCGGGGGGGCGGGAAATGAGCAGTTCTTC CASGGAGNEQFF
- - TRBJ2-1 TRBV9 TGTGCCAGCAGCCTTCTTTCGAGCGAACTCTACAATGAGCAGTTCTTC CASSLLSSELYNEQFF
- - TRBJ2-2 TRBV9 TGTGCCAGCAGCGTTGAGAGGACAGCAGCCGGGGAGCTGTTTTTT CASSVERTAAGELFF
- - TRBJ2-1 TRBV10-1 TGCGCCAGCAGTGAGTCCACCCGGCCCGTTTACAATGAGCAGTTCTTC CASSESTRPVYNEQFF
TRBD1 - TRBJ1-1 TRBV29-1 TGCAGCGTCGCAGGGGGCATGAACACTGAAGCTTTCTTT CSVAGGMNTEAFF
TRBD1 - TRBJ1-6 TRBV7-2 TGTGCCAGCAGCTTAGGTACAGGGGGGAATAATTCACCCCTCCACTTT CASSLGTGGNNSPLHF
TRBD2 once TRBJ2-1 TRBV19 TGTGCCAGTAGTAGTAGCGGGGGAAAAAGCTCCTACAATGAGCAGTTCTTC CASSSSGGKSSYNEQFF
- - TRBJ1-5 TRBV3-1/TRBV3-2 TGTGCCAGCAGCCAAGGTGGCGGCAATCAGCCCCAGCATTTT CASSQGGGNQPQHF
TRBD1 - TRBJ1-5 TRBV2 TGTGCCAGCAGTAAGCCTGGGACAGTCAATCAGCCCCAGCATTTT CASSKPGTVNQPQHF
- - TRBJ1-1 TRBV11-2 TGTGCCAGCAGCTTAGTAAGGGCAGGGCTGATGAACACTGAAGCTTTCTTT CASSLVRAGLMNTEAFF
TRBD1 once TRBJ1-5 TRBV15 TGTGCCACCAGCAGAGGTGACAGGGGCAGCGGACAGCCCCAGCATTTT CATSRGDRGSGQPQHF
TRBD2 - TRBJ2-1 TRBV10-3 TGTGCCATCAGTGAGTCGTTCGGACTAGCGGGGGACAATGAGCAGTTCTTC CAISESFGLAGDNEQFF
TRBD2 once TRBJ2-3 TRBV10-3 TGTGCCATCAGTCTGACTAGCGGGATCACAGATACGCAGTATTTT CAISLTSGITDTQYF
- - TRBJ2-5 TRBV7-2 TGTGCCAGCAGCCAAGACCGTGCAGGGGCCCAGTACTTC CASSQDRAGAQYF
TRBD1 - TRBJ1-1 TRBV5-1 TGCGCCAGCAGCTTGGCCGTAGGACAGGGAGACACTGAAGCTTTCTTT CASSLAVGQGDTEAFF
- - TRBJ1-2 TRBV18 TGTGCCAGCTCACCAGGGACCAACTATGGCTACACCTTC CASSPGTNYGYTF
TRBD1 - TRBJ1-2 TRBV14 TGTGCCAGCAGCCCTGGGACAGGGAACTATGGCTACACCTTC CASSPGTGNYGYTF
- - TRBJ2-2 TRBV5-1 TGCGCCAGCAGCTTGGCCGGGGAAAACACCGGGGAGCTGTTTTTT CASSLAGENTGELFF
TRBD2 - TRBJ2-1 TRBV3-1/TRBV3-2 TGTGCCAGCAGCCAAGAGGCGAGCGGGAGAGGCAATGAGCAGTTCTTC CASSQEASGRGNEQFF
- - TRBJ2-2 TRBV7-3 TGTGCCAGCAGTAGAGGAGCCAACACCGGGGAGCTGTTTTTT CASSRGANTGELFF
- - TRBJ1-4 TRBV6-2/TRBV6-3 TGTGCCAGCAGTTACTCGGCGGTACATGGAAATGAAAAACTGTTTTTT CASSYSAVHGNEKLFF
TRBD1 - TRBJ2-7 TRBV28 TGTGCCAGCCGGGGGACAGGTAGGGACTACGAGCAGTACTTC CASRGTGRDYEQYF